Listed below are T cell receptor beta chains from one sample, sequenced in a study of T cell clones after liver transplantation. Some clones are missing from TCRdb's copy, which holds only in-frame ones; the method was immunoSEQ multiplex PCR. The sample yields 50,000 to 60,000 clones, around 70% seen once. The source material was CD4+ T cells from blood, sampled at the 22-month timepoint. Every receptor here comes from a human patient who received a liver transplant. Some T cells may arise from the graft donor. CDR3s include the opening cysteine and the closing phenylalanine or tryptophan. Each record gives: CDR3 protein, J gene, V gene.

CASRGGTGRTDTQYF TRBJ2-3 TRBV6-1
CASSGTGGKNIQYF TRBJ2-4 TRBV19
CASSEGMNSNQPQHF TRBJ1-5 TRBV6-1
CASSNTKGSPLHF TRBJ1-6 TRBV14
CASSQRGYNEQFF TRBJ2-1 TRBV23-1
CAWSVWERGSIISYNEQFF TRBJ2-1 TRBV30
CASRADRGGNSPLHF TRBJ1-6 TRBV28
CASSFKRDRVTDTQYF TRBJ2-3 TRBV5-1
CAVLLDSGGYTF TRBJ1-2 TRBV10-3
CASSVSGITEAFF TRBJ1-1 TRBV9
CASSYSLGGHGNEQFF TRBJ2-1 TRBV6-5
CASSDGQGANSPLHF TRBJ1-6 TRBV7-9
CASSKGGQTNQPQHF TRBJ1-5 TRBV2
CASSSGTGQTGELFF TRBJ2-2 TRBV7-3
CASSRTGFSYEQYF TRBJ2-7 TRBV28
CASSESRNQPQHF TRBJ1-5 TRBV2
CASSLAGTGLAWDTQYF TRBJ2-3 TRBV5-1
CASQRQDISYEQYF TRBJ2-7 TRBV6-5
CASSAGSRNSPLHF TRBJ1-6 TRBV5-1
CASSLAYNSPLHF TRBJ1-6 TRBV11-3
CASTPPSGGTRGGELFF TRBJ2-2 TRBV2
CASSLNDRSTDTQYF TRBJ2-3 TRBV27
CASSVTGTEYEQYF TRBJ2-7 TRBV9
CASTGGANVLTF TRBJ2-6 TRBV2
CASSDRLNRGTGREQFF TRBJ2-1 TRBV2
CASGSGLAIYNEQFF TRBJ2-1 TRBV2
CARSLPGTPYNEQFF TRBJ2-1 TRBV5-3
CASSYLGQGAGNTIYF TRBJ1-3 TRBV6-5
CASSGVATNEKLFF TRBJ1-4 TRBV7-9
CASSQDSNQPQHF TRBJ1-5 TRBV5-4
CASSFSRVQQYF TRBJ2-7 TRBV28
CASSLDGTKGEQYF TRBJ2-7 TRBV11-3
CASSLNRGNTEAFF TRBJ1-1 TRBV5-4
CASSPTGRDTGELFF TRBJ2-2 TRBV6-6
CAWSRREAFF TRBJ1-1 TRBV30
CATTVSGNEQFF TRBJ2-1 TRBV28
CAWSVRRQKETQYF TRBJ2-5 TRBV30